The 20 T cell receptor beta chains presented below share a single source sample, sequenced in a study of blood T cell repertoires in COVID-19 (dated by TCRdb to 2019 to 2021). Library prep was done by the immunoSEQ multiplex PCR assay. Here the immuneACCESS table is served through TCRdb, limited to in-frame sequences with V and J called. Missing clones are a known gap in these copies; in checked studies unresolved V genes cover under half, and the rest lacks a known reason. Counted in this sample were 90,000 to 120,000 clones; roughly two thirds of them appeared once. 5% to 6.5% of the sample lies in the top ten. The sample taken for sequencing was peripheral blood. These receptors all come from a man aged 80 or over with acute or convalescent COVID-19.

In DNA form, the CDR3 reads TGTGCCAGCAGACAGCAGGGGCAGGACGAGCAGTACTTC. Translated: CASRQQGQDEQYF. The chain uses TRBV28 and TRBJ2-7, with TRBD1 as a possible D gene (6 bases). The CDR3 runs 13 residues. V gave up 6 bases and J gave up 5 bases, with 14 bases separating them. Germline CDR1 is MDHEN and CDR2 is SYDVKM.

The V and J genes are TRBV7-2 and TRBJ2-3; D possibly corresponds to TRBD1 (5 bases). In germline, CDR1 is SGHTA, CDR2 FQGNSA. Trimming left V 0 bases short and J 4 bases short, with 5 bases between. This CDR3 has 13 residues. The CDR3 bases are TGTGCCAGCAGCTTAGCAGGGGCAGATACGCAGTATTTT. Amino acids: CASSLAGADTQYF.

The V gene is TRBV6-5, the J gene TRBJ1-6; 7 bases are a match to TRBD1. After removal of 5 bases from V and 7 bases from J, the junction contained 8 bases not matched to a gene. CDR3 length: 15 amino acids. Germline V gives CDR1 MNHEY, CDR2 SVGAGI. The CDR3 DNA reads as TGTGCCAGCAGTCGACAGGGATTTGGGAATTCACCCCTCCACTTT. Amino acid sequence: CASSRQGFGNSPLHF.

This chain joins TRBV18 and TRBJ2-7; TRBD1 agrees at 9 bases. Looked up from germline, CDR1 is KGHSH and CDR2 is LQKENI. V trimming: 6 bases; J trimming: 3 bases; junction bases outside the gene matches: 9. This CDR3 spans 15 amino acids. Written as DNA, the CDR3 is TGTGCCAGCTCCCCCACGGGACAGGGTAGCTACGAGCAGTACTTC. This codes for CASSPTGQGSYEQYF.

In this sample, this clone turned up once. The chain has TRBV27 and TRBJ2-5, with D possibly TRBD1 on 6 matching bases. Germline loops: CDR1 MNHEY, CDR2 SMNVEV (reference sequence). V was clipped by 6 bases and J by 3 bases, with 20 bases between them. CDR3 length: 16 amino acids. CDR3 bases: TGTGCCAGCAGGGGCTTGACGACAGGTAGAAAAGAGACCCAGTACTTC. Its protein is CASRGLTTGRKETQYF.

This clone was observed a single time. The rearrangement uses TRBV6-2 or TRBV6-3 and TRBJ2-2; the D is unclear. This CDR3 region has 12 residues. The V end was cut by 3 bases, the J end by 6 bases, with 5 bases between. Per germline, CDR1 MNHEY and CDR2 SVGEGT. The CDR3 loop reads CASSYSPGELFF. DNA of the CDR3: TGTGCCAGCAGTTATAGCCCCGGGGAGCTGTTTTTT.

This clone was found once. V is TRBV29-1 and J is TRBJ2-7; 12 bases align to TRBD1. The germline gives CDR1 SQVTM, CDR2 ANQGSEA. This CDR3 contains 14 residues. With 4 bases clipped from V and 5 bases from J, the junction kept 6 bases outside the gene matches. CDR3 residues: CSVVGQGAINEQYF. In DNA, the CDR3 is TGCAGCGTTGTGGGACAGGGGGCGATCAACGAGCAGTACTTC.

The chain links TRBV11-2 to TRBJ2-5; the match to TRBD1 covers 7 bases. V lost 6 bases to trimming and J lost 1 base; unmatched junction nucleotides: 11. The length of the CDR3 is 16 residues. Germline V gene sequence: CDR1 SGHAT, CDR2 FQNNGV. The CDR3: CASSLSGQARQETQYF. In DNA form, the CDR3 reads TGTGCCAGCAGTCTTTCTGGACAGGCCCGCCAAGAGACCCAGTACTTC.

The chain joins TRBV6-1 to TRBJ1-6; D is uncertain. V lost 0 bases and J 8 bases, leaving 8 bases between the germline ends. This CDR3 has 14 amino acids. Per germline, CDR1 MNHNS and CDR2 SASEGT. CDR3 in DNA: TGTGCCAGCAGTGAAGCGGCGGGGTATTCACCCCTCCACTTT. Translation: CASSEAAGYSPLHF.

The chain has TRBV7-2 and TRBJ2-1; D might be TRBD1 (6 bases). This CDR3 has 14 amino acids. Germline lookup yields CDR1 SGHTA and CDR2 FQGNSA. V shed 6 bases and J shed 0 bases, with 9 bases lying between them. In DNA, the CDR3 is TGTGCCAGCAGTAGGACAGACTCCTACAATGAGCAGTTCTTC. Translation: CASSRTDSYNEQFF.

This chain joins TRBV19 and TRBJ2-4, with D possibly matching TRBD1 (6 bases). From germline, CDR1 is LNHDA and CDR2 SQIVND (reference sequence). Trimming cost V 6 bases and J 4 bases, with 19 bases left between them. This CDR3 region has 16 residues. For the CDR3, the DNA is TGTGCCAGTAGCGTTGACCGGGACACCGCTAAAAACATTCAGTACTTC. Translated, it gives CASSVDRDTAKNIQYF.

A few counts support this clone. V and J are TRBV7-2 and TRBJ2-7; 7 positions match TRBD2. Trimming removed 5 bases from V and 5 bases from J; junction bases left unmatched: 6. Germline CDR1 is SGHTA and CDR2 is FQGNSA. The CDR3 is 13 residues long. CDR3 sequence (DNA): TGTGCCAGCAGCGGCGGGAGTCTCAACGAGCAGTACTTC. It codes for CASSGGSLNEQYF. The full variable domain, its missing parts supplied by reference TRBV7-2 and TRBJ2-7, is GAGVSQSPSNKVTEKGKDVELRCDPISGHTALYWYRQSLGQGLEFLIYFQGNSAPDKSGLPSDRFSAERTGGSVSTLTIQRTQQEDSAVYLCASSGGSLNEQYFGPGTRLTVT.

This clone was counted between two and nine times. The chain combines TRBV18 with TRBJ1-5; D is ambiguous. Between the trimmed V and J ends, which lost 2 bases and 5 bases, there was a span of 16 bases. CDR3 length equals 16 residues. CDR1 is KGHSH and CDR2 is LQKENI in the germline V gene. The CDR3 is CASSPTAGIRDQPQHF. In nucleotides, the CDR3 is TGTGCCAGCTCACCAACTGCGGGGATTAGGGATCAGCCCCAGCATTTT.

V gene TRBV10-3 combines with J gene TRBJ1-1, with D possibly being TRBD1 (5 bases). Trimming left V 0 bases short and J 8 bases short, with 13 bases between. Germline assignment: CDR1 ENHRY and CDR2 SYGVKD. CDR3 length: 14 amino acids. CDR3 nucleotides: TGTGCCATCAGTGAGTCTCAGGGTGGAGGGGAAGCTTTCTTT. It translates to CAISESQGGGEAFF.

The chain recombines TRBV9 with TRBJ2-3; no clear D gene. V was trimmed by 0 bases and J by 6 bases, leaving 11 bases between them. Germline V lookup: CDR1 SGDLS, CDR2 YYNGEE. The CDR3 loop spans 14 amino acids. In DNA, the CDR3 is TGTGCCAGCAGCGTAGGTTCTATCGCGGATACGCAGTATTTT. Residues: CASSVGSIADTQYF.

There are many counts of this clone. J is TRBJ2-5 and V is TRBV27; possibly TRBD2 for D (6 bases). The CDR3 consists of 17 residues. Between the trimmed V and J ends, which lost 2 bases and 2 bases, there was a span of 18 bases. CDR1 MNHEY and CDR2 SMNVEV come from the germline V gene (reference sequence). The CDR3 spells CASSLKLGGTIQETQYF. The DNA of the CDR3 is TGTGCCAGCAGTTTAAAACTAGGAGGGACGATACAAGAGACCCAGTACTTC.

This clone has a single count. The rearrangement joins TRBV12-3 or TRBV12-4 to TRBJ1-6; D may be TRBD1 (5 bases). V was trimmed by 6 bases and J by 9 bases, leaving 6 bases between them. The CDR3 totals 11 residues. CDR3 bases: TGTGCCAGCAGGGGGGGTTCACCCCTCCACTTT. This sequence encodes CASRGGSPLHF.

The rearrangement uses TRBV5-6 and TRBJ2-3; 10 nucleotides align to TRBD2. CDR3 length: 13 amino acids. Germline trimming cut 3 bases from V and 5 bases from J; bases unmatched to any gene: 0. Germline V gene sequence: CDR1 SGHDT, CDR2 YYEEEE. The CDR3: CASSSSGGDTQYF. Here the CDR3 DNA reads TGTGCCAGCAGCTCTAGCGGGGGAGATACGCAGTATTTT.

The chain combines TRBV7-2 with TRBJ2-2; D unresolved. The CDR3 spans 15 residues. V lost 5 bases and J 4 bases, leaving 14 bases between the germline ends. Germline assignment: CDR1 SGHTA and CDR2 FQGNSA. CDR3 region: CASSLGQAATGELFF. DNA for the CDR3: TGTGCCAGCAGCCTAGGGCAGGCAGCCACCGGGGAGCTGTTTTTT.

This clone was seen more than once but under ten times. The chain has TRBV4-2 and TRBJ2-7; TRBD2 aligns across 10 bases. J was trimmed by 3 bases and V by 0 bases; bases with no gene match: 5. Germline V gene data show CDR1 as LGHNA and CDR2 as YNFKEQ. CDR3 size: 16 residues. In nucleotides, the CDR3 is TGTGCCAGCAGCCAAGAAGCGACTAGCGGGTACTACGAGCAGTACTTC. Encoded protein: CASSQEATSGYYEQYF.